Given below is one TCR beta chain in context. This clone's antigen is unknown. No base quality values were provided; no much bigger clone lies one nucleotide off. Each collaborating institution followed its own protocols to collect whole blood in K2EDTA tubes. For TCRbeta analysis, collaborator samples were shipped as frozen whole blood, as isolated PBMCs, or as DNA extracted from either sample type. Measured from the cysteine to the phenylalanine, the CDR3 is 15 residues long. The retained sequence is limited to the CDR3, 45 bases, with the frame set at the first base. CDR1 and CDR2 (GTSNPN, SVGIG) derive from the germline V gene (reference sequence). The junction shows trimming of 1 base on V and 7 bases on J, and the gene matches do not reach 7 bases of it. The data stem from a study of blood T cell repertoires in COVID-19 (dated by TCRdb to about 2020). For context, the study as a whole: Collaborator samples came from the United States, Italy and Spain and covered acute and convalescent phases of COVID-19. Deeply sampled blood TCRbeta repertoires from subjects exposed to, actively infected with, or recovered from COVID-19 were included in the dataset. The material from the prospective study consisted of cDNA or gDNA derived from T cells, B-cell-depleted T cells, or PBMCs. HLA class I and class II types, where available, came from metadata supplied by the sample provider rather than from assay-based typing. The samples were drawn from the first 160 participants of the ongoing ImmuneRACE study and from 1,254 subjects provided by 6 global collaborators. The repertoires were released in a freely available public database meant as a resource for research on the immune response to SARS-CoV-2. Sample metadata almost always included a de-identified subject ID, COVID-19 status, age in years and sex. Summary of the overall study and its limitations: The amount of clinical and demographic metadata varied by source and participant and was provided uncurated.

TCRbeta CDR3 regions were amplified from genomic DNA using the immunoSEQ Assay, a bias-controlled multiplex PCR. The paper's processing steps were these. Within the assay, amplification of reference gene primers was used to estimate how many nucleated cells each sample contained. To quantify the absolute abundance of each unique TCRbeta CDR3 rearrangement, sequence reads were collapsed and filtered. Productive Simpson clonality was computed per sample as the square root of Simpson's diversity index over productive rearrangements. The table comes from immuneACCESS by way of TCRdb, which keeps in-frame sequences with V and J called. Part of the clones is missing from these tables; in studies checked, under half for an unresolved V gene and the rest for unknown reasons. The V and J calls and clone size are taken from that table; D and trimming were inferred from the DNA. For this sample the table gives about 100,000 clones, of which more than 65% were detected only once. Around a third of the sample rests with the top ten.

This TCR came from a man in his 70s with active or convalescent COVID-19. The chain uses TRBV30 and TRBJ1-6, with TRBD1 identical over 7 junction bases. Material for sequencing was peripheral blood. The CDR3 is CAWSEGGLLNSPLHF. The bases are TGTGCCTGGAGTGAAGGGGGCCTTCTAAATTCACCCCTCCACTTT.